This T cell receptor (beta chain) was observed in a study of blood T cell repertoires in COVID-19. Sequencing was performed with immunoSEQ multiplex PCR; in TCRdb, only in-frame clones are kept and a portion is missing. The table shows approximately 150,000 clones, with roughly 89% occurring only once. The germline V gene encodes CDR1 GTSNPN and CDR2 SVGIG (reference sequence). The CDR3 is made up of 15 amino acids. V dropped 2 bases and J dropped 3; count of bases not matched to a gene: 10. This sequence was found in a woman aged 45-59 years with acute or convalescent COVID-19. The chain carries TRBV30 and TRBJ2-7; TRBD1 matches at 7 bases. The sample was peripheral blood. This CDR3 reads CAWSLTGSGLYEQYF. The CDR3, as DNA: TGTGCCTGGAGTCTGACAGGGTCTGGACTCTACGAGCAGTACTTC.